One sample yielded the 20 T cell receptor beta chains listed below, sequenced in a study of blood T cell repertoires in COVID-19. The data were produced by immunoSEQ multiplex PCR, yet TCRdb's version contains in-frame clones alone and is incomplete. The sample lists over 150,000 clones, almost 80% occurring once. Input material: PBMCs or T cells enriched from blood (not recorded which). Receptors were obtained from a woman in her forties or fifties who had recovered from COVID-19.

The table lists this clone with many counts. Other DNA variants within this sample encode the same CDR3. The chain carries TRBV5-5 and TRBJ1-2; D might be TRBD1 (6 bases). The CDR3 length is 14 residues. CDR1 and CDR2 (germline): SGHKS, YYEKEE (reference sequence). The ends were cut back, 1 base at V and 1 base at J, with 8 bases in the middle. CDR3 in DNA: TGTGCCAGCAGCTTGTGGACAGATAACTATGGCTACACCTTC. Amino acids: CASSLWTDNYGYTF.

The chain recombines TRBV7-3 with TRBJ2-2; D is unclear. Trimming took off 5 bases at V and 4 bases at J, with 8 bases between the two ends. Germline V gene lookup returns CDR1 SGHTA and CDR2 FQGTGA. This CDR3 has 13 residues. The CDR3 spells CASSRGVTGELFF. The CDR3 DNA follows: TGTGCCAGCAGCCGAGGCGTCACCGGGGAGCTGTTTTTT.

The chain links TRBV7-3 to TRBJ2-3; 9 positions match TRBD2. The CDR3 is made up of 14 amino acids. Germline values: CDR1 SGHTA, CDR2 FQGTGA. V shed 5 bases and J 5 bases; nucleotides not matched to a gene: 5. This CDR3 reads CASSDSGSGDTQYF. As DNA, the CDR3 is TGTGCCAGCAGCGATAGCGGGAGTGGAGATACGCAGTATTTT. Looking up the rest from reference TRBV7-3 and TRBJ2-3 gives the full variable domain: GAGVSQTPSNKVTEKGKYVELRCDPISGHTALYWYRQSLGQGPEFLIYFQGTGAADDSGLPNDRFFAVRPEGSVSTLKIQRTERGDSAVYLCASSDSGSGDTQYFGPGTRLTVL.

The CDR3 loop reads CASSVEQSWGHNEQFF. The CDR3 nucleotides read TGTGCCAGCAGCGTAGAGCAGTCATGGGGCCACAATGAGCAGTTCTTC. This sequence joins TRBV9 and TRBJ2-1, with D possibly being TRBD1 (5 bases). CDR3 length: 16 residues. V dropped 0 bases and J dropped 5 bases, with 15 bases sitting between them. Per germline, CDR1 SGDLS and CDR2 YYNGEE.

The chain links TRBV19 to TRBJ2-1, with 9 bases aligning to TRBD2. After removal of 3 bases from V and 5 bases from J, the junction contained 8 bases not matched to a gene. Germline CDR1 is LNHDA and CDR2 is SQIVND (reference sequence). The CDR3 is 16 amino acids. CDR3 residues: CASSMRSGRSNNEQFF. As DNA, the CDR3 is TGTGCCAGTAGTATGCGTAGCGGGAGAAGCAACAATGAGCAGTTCTTC.

V usage is TRBV6-5 and J usage is TRBJ2-1; TRBD2 matches at 12 bases. V was clipped by 6 bases and J by 5 bases; unmatched bases: 5. CDR1 and CDR2 (germline): MNHEY, SVGAGI. The CDR3 is made up of 15 amino acids. CDR3 DNA sequence: TGTGCCAGCAGACAAAGACTAGCGGGAGACAATGAGCAGTTCTTC. Its protein is CASRQRLAGDNEQFF.

The gene calls are TRBV7-8 and TRBJ1-1; 8 bases map to TRBD1. V shed 5 bases and J 4 bases; nucleotides not matched to a gene: 9. Germline V lookup: CDR1 SGHVS, CDR2 FQNEAQ. This CDR3 comprises 15 residues. The CDR3 DNA is TGTGCCAGCAGCCCCAGGGGGCGGGGCGGCACTGAAGCTTTCTTT. Amino acids: CASSPRGRGGTEAFF.

The chain carries TRBV9 and TRBJ2-7; TRBD1 might be the D (5 bases). Germline CDR1 is SGDLS and CDR2 is YYNGEE. This CDR3 contains 14 residues. Trimming took off 0 bases at V and 2 bases at J, with 9 bases between the two ends. The CDR3 spells CASSVAQDTYEQYF. For the CDR3, the DNA is TGTGCCAGCAGCGTAGCACAGGACACCTACGAGCAGTACTTC.

This chain links TRBV12-3 or TRBV12-4 with TRBJ2-3, with D perhaps matching TRBD2 (5 bases). V gave up 7 bases and J gave up 0 bases, with 8 bases separating them. This CDR3 is built from 13 residues. CDR3 in amino acids: CASIRESTDTQYF. The CDR3 DNA is TGTGCCAGCATACGGGAAAGCACAGATACGCAGTATTTT.

J is TRBJ2-1 and V is TRBV15; 9 bases are a match to TRBD2. The length of the CDR3 is 16 residues. V gave up 1 base and J gave up 6 bases; unmatched junction bases: 7. Germline V gene lookup returns CDR1 LNHNV and CDR2 YYDKDF (reference sequence). The DNA of the CDR3 is TGTGCCACCAGCAGAGGATTCCGCGGGAGGGCCAATGAGCAGTTCTTC. Translated: CATSRGFRGRANEQFF.

This clone was observed a few times. This chain uses TRBV12-3 or TRBV12-4 with TRBJ1-2, with a tentative D call TRBD1 (5 bases). CDR3 length: 13 amino acids. Trimming took 4 bases from V and 7 from J, leaving 13 bases between them. CDR3 sequence (DNA): TGTGCCAGCAGTTCCGGGAGGGGCTCTGGCTACACCTTC. Its translation: CASSSGRGSGYTF.

The rearrangement uses TRBV19 and TRBJ1-2; no firm D call. This CDR3 comprises 15 residues. CDR1 is LNHDA, CDR2 SQIVND, per germline (reference sequence). The ends were cut back, 6 bases at V and 0 bases at J, with 14 bases in the middle. Here the CDR3 DNA reads TGTGCCAGTAGGAATATTGGTCTAGCTAACTATGGCTACACCTTC. Amino acids: CASRNIGLANYGYTF.

In its sample, this clone was seen once. The rearrangement joins TRBV12-3 or TRBV12-4 to TRBJ1-2; 8 bases are shared with TRBD1. This CDR3 is built from 13 residues. Trimming removed 4 bases from V and 8 bases from J; junction bases left unmatched: 6. The CDR3 loop reads CASSSQGTGGYTF. The CDR3 region has the DNA TGTGCCAGCAGTTCTCAGGGGACAGGCGGCTACACCTTC.

This clone is medium-sized (0.01 to 0.1%). The gene calls are TRBV20-1 and TRBJ2-1; 11 bases match TRBD2. V lost 3 bases and J lost 4; bases outside the gene matches: 5. The CDR3 spans 15 residues. The germline CDR1 and CDR2 sequences are DFQATT and SNEGSKA (reference sequence). DNA for the CDR3: TGCAGTGCTAGTTCTAGCGGGAGGACTTACAATGAGCAGTTCTTC. Residues: CSASSSGRTYNEQFF.

The rearrangement uses TRBV6-5 and TRBJ2-1, with D maybe TRBD2 (5 bases). V was trimmed by 6 bases and J by 3 bases, leaving 15 bases between them. Looked up from germline, CDR1 is MNHEY and CDR2 is SVGAGI. The CDR3 runs 15 residues. CDR3 sequence: CASRKPGLDYNEQFF. The CDR3 DNA sequence: TGTGCCAGCAGGAAACCTGGACTTGACTACAATGAGCAGTTCTTC.

The rearrangement uses TRBV6-2 or TRBV6-3 and TRBJ2-2; 7 bases agree with TRBD2. CDR3 length equals 17 residues. Trimming took 3 bases from V and 0 from J; bases not matched to a gene: 7. Germline CDR1 MNHEY, CDR2 SVGEGT. CDR3 sequence: CASSYLAGATNTGELFF. The CDR3 nucleotides are TGTGCCAGCAGTTATTTGGCGGGAGCGACGAACACCGGGGAGCTGTTTTTT.

The chain uses TRBV7-8 and TRBJ1-5, with a possible D match to TRBD1 (6 bases). V was trimmed by 5 bases and J by 6 bases, leaving 20 bases between them. The CDR3 consists of 16 residues. The germline V gene has CDR1 SGHVS and CDR2 FQNEAQ. The CDR3 DNA is TGTGCCAGCAGCCCAAGCACAGGGACGGTCGGTCAGCCCCAGCATTTT. It encodes CASSPSTGTVGQPQHF.

The V call is TRBV9, the J call TRBJ2-3; 7 bases are a match to TRBD1. The CDR3 extends over 15 amino acids. V lost 2 bases and J lost 2; bases outside the gene matches: 5. CDR1 is SGDLS, CDR2 YYNGEE, per germline. The CDR3 region has the DNA TGTGCCAGCAGCGTCCGGGACAGAGCCACAGATACGCAGTATTTT. This gives the protein CASSVRDRATDTQYF.

The genes are TRBV28 and TRBJ1-2; D might be TRBD1 (5 bases). The CDR3 contains 14 residues. Germline CDR1 MDHEN, CDR2 SYDVKM. The germline V and J ends were trimmed by 4 bases and 6 bases, with 15 bases remaining between them. The CDR3: CASSSPRRADGYTF. The CDR3 nucleotides are TGTGCCAGCAGTTCCCCCCGCAGGGCGGATGGCTACACCTTC.

The CDR3 region is CASSPIAGTGIIHTQYF. In DNA form, the CDR3 reads TGTGCCAGTAGCCCCATAGCCGGGACAGGGATTATACATACGCAGTATTTT. The V gene is TRBV19, the J gene TRBJ2-3; 9 bases map to TRBD1. V lost 6 bases, J lost 7 bases, and 17 bases stayed unmatched. Germline CDR1 and CDR2: LNHDA and SQIVND (reference sequence). CDR3 length equals 17 residues.